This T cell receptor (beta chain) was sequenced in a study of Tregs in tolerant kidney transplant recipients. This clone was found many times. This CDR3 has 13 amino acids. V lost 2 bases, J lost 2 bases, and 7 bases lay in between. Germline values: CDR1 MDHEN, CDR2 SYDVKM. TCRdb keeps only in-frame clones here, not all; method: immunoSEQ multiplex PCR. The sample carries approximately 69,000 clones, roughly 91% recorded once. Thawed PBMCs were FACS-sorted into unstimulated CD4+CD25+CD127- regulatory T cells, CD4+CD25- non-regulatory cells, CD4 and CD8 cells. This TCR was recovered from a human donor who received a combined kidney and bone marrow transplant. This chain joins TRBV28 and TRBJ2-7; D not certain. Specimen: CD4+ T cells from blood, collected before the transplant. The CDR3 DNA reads TGTGCCAGCAGTTTAGGGCAGACCTACGAGCAGTACTTC. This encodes CASSLGQTYEQYF.